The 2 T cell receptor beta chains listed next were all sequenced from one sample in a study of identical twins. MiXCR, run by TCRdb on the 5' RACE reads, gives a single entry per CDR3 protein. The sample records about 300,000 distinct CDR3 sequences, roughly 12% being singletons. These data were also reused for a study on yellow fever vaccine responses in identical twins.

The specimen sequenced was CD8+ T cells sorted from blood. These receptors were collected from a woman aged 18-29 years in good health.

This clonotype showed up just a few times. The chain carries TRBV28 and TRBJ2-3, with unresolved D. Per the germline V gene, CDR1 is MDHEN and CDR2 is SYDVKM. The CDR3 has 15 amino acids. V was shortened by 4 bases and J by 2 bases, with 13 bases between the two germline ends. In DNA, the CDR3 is TGTGCCAGCAGTTCCCGCAATTGGTCCACAGATACGCAGTATTTT. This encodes CASSSRNWSTDTQYF.

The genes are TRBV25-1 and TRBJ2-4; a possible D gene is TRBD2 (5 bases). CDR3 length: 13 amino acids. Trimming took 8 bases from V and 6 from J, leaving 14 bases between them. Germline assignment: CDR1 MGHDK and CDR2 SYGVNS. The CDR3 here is CASSPDLGNIQYF. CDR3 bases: TGTGCCAGCTCTCCGGACTTGGGAAACATTCAGTACTTC.